These 18 T cell receptor beta chains came from one sample sequenced in a study of cytomegalovirus exposure and HLA in healthy donors. Method: immunoSEQ multiplex PCR; TCRdb's copy keeps in-frame clones and lacks some. This sample has about 63,000 clones; about 90% occur once, and the top ten carry 0.95% to 1.5%. The sample taken for sequencing was PBMCs. These TCRs come from a woman aged 18-29 years in good health and CMV-seronegative.

This clone has more than one count but fewer than ten. The V and J genes are TRBV6-1 and TRBJ2-1; 10 bases fit TRBD2. The CDR3 length is 14 residues. The germline CDR1 and CDR2 sequences are MNHNS and SASEGT. V dropped 10 bases and J dropped 7; count of bases not matched to a gene: 10. The CDR3 DNA reads TGTGCCACCCAGCGGGGGGGCCTGATAAATGAGCAGTTCTTC. Protein sequence: CATQRGGLINEQFF.

The genes are TRBV13 and TRBJ2-7; D might be TRBD1 (6 bases). Looked up from germline, CDR1 is PRHDT and CDR2 is FYEKMQ (reference sequence). The CDR3 is made up of 15 amino acids. V was clipped by 2 bases and J by 4 bases, with 15 bases between them. This CDR3 reads CASSLTGQGFYEQYF. The CDR3 DNA reads TGTGCCAGCAGCTTAACGGGACAAGGGTTTTACGAGCAGTACTTC. Supplemented by reference TRBV13 and TRBJ2-7, the full variable domain reads AAGVIQSPRHLIKEKRETATLKCYPIPRHDTVYWYQQGPGQDPQFLISFYEKMQSDKGSIPDRFSAQQFSDYHSELNMSSLELGDSALYFCASSLTGQGFYEQYFGPGTRLTVT.

This chain links TRBV5-4 with TRBJ2-5; D may be TRBD2 (5 bases). Germline V gene lookup returns CDR1 SGHNT and CDR2 YYREEE (reference sequence). The CDR3 has 15 residues. V lost 4 bases, J lost 5 bases, and 18 bases lay in between. The CDR3 DNA is TGTGCCAGCAGCCCTCAGGCGGGCCCCATTGAGACCCAGTACTTC. Translation gives CASSPQAGPIETQYF.

V is TRBV7-6 and J is TRBJ2-1, with D perhaps matching TRBD1 (6 bases). Germline values: CDR1 SGHVS, CDR2 FNYEAQ. Trimming took off 5 bases at V and 2 bases at J, with 16 bases between the two ends. The CDR3 extends over 16 amino acids. The CDR3 is CASSPIGQGTYNEQFF. CDR3 bases: TGTGCCAGCAGCCCCATCGGGCAGGGGACCTACAATGAGCAGTTCTTC.

The V and J genes are TRBV20-1 and TRBJ1-2; possibly TRBD1 for D (5 bases). Trimming cost V 8 bases and J 7 bases, with 14 bases left between them. The CDR3 contains 11 residues. The germline V gene has CDR1 DFQATT and CDR2 SNEGSKA (reference sequence). The CDR3: CSWGGLVGYTF. The CDR3 region has the DNA TGCAGTTGGGGGGGGTTAGTTGGCTACACCTTC.

The gene calls are TRBV4-2 and TRBJ2-3; 10 nucleotides align to TRBD2. The germline V gene encodes CDR1 LGHNA and CDR2 YNFKEQ. J gave up 3 bases and V 4 bases, and 10 bases lay outside the gene matches. This CDR3 region has 17 residues. CDR3 sequence: CASSPPPSGGATDTQYF. The CDR3 DNA reads as TGTGCCAGCAGCCCGCCTCCGAGCGGGGGGGCAACAGATACGCAGTATTTT.

The chain uses TRBV19 and TRBJ2-7; 8 bases fit TRBD2. CDR1 and CDR2 (germline): LNHDA, SQIVND (reference sequence). The CDR3 spans 15 residues. V lost 3 bases, J lost 2 bases, and 6 bases stayed unmatched. CDR3 residues: CASSISSGGPYEQYF. The CDR3 nucleotides read TGTGCCAGTAGTATTTCCAGCGGGGGACCCTACGAGCAGTACTTC.

This sequence joins TRBV9 and TRBJ2-5; 7 bases are shared with TRBD2. The CDR3 runs 14 residues. V dropped 2 bases and J dropped 2; count of bases not matched to a gene: 3. Germline CDR1 SGDLS, CDR2 YYNGEE. Written as DNA, the CDR3 is TGTGCCAGCAGCGTCCTAGCGGATCAAGAGACCCAGTACTTC. Translation: CASSVLADQETQYF.

This chain uses TRBV4-1 with TRBJ2-7, with D tentatively TRBD2 (5 bases). V was pared by 4 bases and J by 1 base, with 17 bases between. The CDR3 extends over 16 amino acids. Germline lookup yields CDR1 MGHRA and CDR2 YSYEKL. In DNA, the CDR3 is TGCGCCAGCAGCCCAGATCGGGGTACGTCATCCTACGAGCAGTACTTC. It translates to CASSPDRGTSSYEQYF.

In nucleotides, the CDR3 is TGTGCCAGCTCCCCCCCCCAAGGGACAGCCTACGAGCAGTACTTC. It specifies CASSPPQGTAYEQYF. The chain employs TRBV9 and TRBJ2-7, with 7 positions matching TRBD1. V was clipped by 7 bases and J by 2 bases; unmatched bases: 12. The CDR3 has 15 amino acids. Germline assignment: CDR1 SGDLS and CDR2 YYNGEE. Based on the CDR3 plus reference TRBV9 and TRBJ2-7, the full variable domain is DSGVTQTPKHLITATGQRVTLRCSPRSGDLSVYWYQQSLDQGLQFLIQYYNGEERAKGNILERFSAQQFPDLHSELNLSSLELGDSALYFCASSPPQGTAYEQYFGPGTRLTVT.

This clone was recorded once. The chain recombines TRBV4-1 with TRBJ2-3; a weak D match, TRBD1 (6 bases). The CDR3 has 15 residues. Per germline, CDR1 MGHRA and CDR2 YSYEKL. Trimming removed 3 bases from V and 4 bases from J, with 14 bases in between. CDR3 loop: CASSQHGQGSDTQYF. The CDR3 DNA follows: TGCGCCAGCAGCCAGCATGGGCAGGGGTCAGATACGCAGTATTTT.

This rearrangement joins TRBV5-1 to TRBJ1-5; no clear D gene. The CDR3 contains 15 residues. Trimming shortened V by 2 bases and J by 0 bases, and 9 bases separated the two germline ends. The germline gives CDR1 SGHRS, CDR2 YFSETQ. The CDR3 protein is CASSFNGVSNQPQHF. CDR3 in DNA: TGCGCCAGCAGCTTTAACGGGGTTAGCAATCAGCCCCAGCATTTT.

This clone has more than one count but fewer than ten. The chain recombines TRBV7-2 with TRBJ2-5, with TRBD2 identical over 11 bases. V was clipped by 5 bases and J by 0 bases; unmatched bases: 5. This CDR3 has 16 residues. CDR1 is SGHTA and CDR2 is FQGNSA in the germline V gene. CDR3 bases: TGTGCCAGCAGCGACCGGACTAGCGGGTACCAAGAGACCCAGTACTTC. It specifies CASSDRTSGYQETQYF. Full variable domain (outside the CDR3, taken from reference TRBV7-2 and TRBJ2-5): GAGVSQSPSNKVTEKGKDVELRCDPISGHTALYWYRQSLGQGLEFLIYFQGNSAPDKSGLPSDRFSAERTGGSVSTLTIQRTQQEDSAVYLCASSDRTSGYQETQYFGPGTRLLVL.

This chain connects TRBV5-4 to TRBJ2-5, with D possibly matching TRBD1 (6 bases). Per germline, CDR1 SGHNT and CDR2 YYREEE (reference sequence). The CDR3 loop spans 16 amino acids. V lost 4 bases and J lost 2, with 18 bases in between. The CDR3 loop is CASSARTGLGQETQYF. The DNA of the CDR3 is TGTGCCAGCAGCGCGCGAACAGGGTTGGGACAAGAGACCCAGTACTTC.

This clone was seen a few times. V and J are TRBV5-1 and TRBJ2-7; 7 bases line up with TRBD2. In germline, CDR1 is SGHRS, CDR2 YFSETQ. This CDR3 contains 15 residues. Trimming at V came to 0 bases and at J to 0 bases, leaving 3 bases not matched to a gene. This chain's CDR3 is CASSLALADSYEQYF. CDR3 nucleotide sequence: TGCGCCAGCAGCTTGGCCCTAGCGGACTCCTACGAGCAGTACTTC.

This clone has a single count. CDR3: CASSPHSGGFGETQYF. The CDR3, as DNA: TGTGCCAGCAGCCCTCATAGCGGGGGCTTCGGAGAGACCCAGTACTTC. The V and J genes are TRBV7-2 and TRBJ2-5, with 9 nucleotides matching TRBD2. Germline assignment: CDR1 SGHTA and CDR2 FQGNSA. V lost 5 bases and J lost 4; bases outside the gene matches: 11. The CDR3 length is 16 residues. Based on the CDR3 plus reference TRBV7-2 and TRBJ2-5, the full variable domain is GAGVSQSPSNKVTEKGKDVELRCDPISGHTALYWYRQSLGQGLEFLIYFQGNSAPDKSGLPSDRFSAERTGGSVSTLTIQRTQQEDSAVYLCASSPHSGGFGETQYFGPGTRLLVL.

V gene TRBV18 combines with J gene TRBJ2-7; 7 bases are shared with TRBD1. V shed 5 bases, J shed 3 bases, and the junction held 7 bases outside the gene matches. CDR3 length: 14 residues. Germline values: CDR1 KGHSH, CDR2 LQKENI. CDR3 DNA sequence: TGTGCCAGCTCAGCTCCGGGACAGCTCTACGAGCAGTACTTC. It is translated as CASSAPGQLYEQYF.

This chain joins TRBV6-1 and TRBJ1-1; D call uncertain. This CDR3 is 14 amino acids long. Germline V gene sequence: CDR1 MNHNS, CDR2 SASEGT. V was cut by 0 bases and J by 5 bases, with 10 bases left in between. The CDR3 nucleotides read TGTGCCAGCAGTGAAGCTCGGGGAAGGACTGAAGCTTTCTTT. This encodes CASSEARGRTEAFF.